Sequencing of this T cell receptor (beta chain) was carried out in a study of post-analysis software for immune sequencing data. Study findings and constraints: Patients showed TRBV5-6, TRBV5-1 and TRBV20-1 among roughly 5 TRBV segments more frequent than in controls.

Worth noting for this clonotype: Its antigen remains unidentified. The junction does not match germline at one end; this may be a read error.

Germline V gene lookup returns CDR1 MGHRA and CDR2 YSYEKL. The CDR3 is 15 residues long. Unique-molecular-identifier-tagged TCR beta cDNA libraries were used. MiXCR, run by TCRdb on the PCR reads, gives a single entry per CDR3 protein. The table includes 750,000 to 950,000 distinct CDR3 sequences, just over 45% detected once. The source is a girl between 5 and 17 years old with multiple sclerosis. Material: blood. The rearrangement uses TRBV4-1 and TRBJ1-1, with D maybe TRBD1 (5 bases). The CDR3 loop is CASSQDWGWGTEAFF. The CDR3 DNA reads TGCGCTAGCAGCCAAGACTGGGGCTGGGGAACTGAAGCTTTCTTT.